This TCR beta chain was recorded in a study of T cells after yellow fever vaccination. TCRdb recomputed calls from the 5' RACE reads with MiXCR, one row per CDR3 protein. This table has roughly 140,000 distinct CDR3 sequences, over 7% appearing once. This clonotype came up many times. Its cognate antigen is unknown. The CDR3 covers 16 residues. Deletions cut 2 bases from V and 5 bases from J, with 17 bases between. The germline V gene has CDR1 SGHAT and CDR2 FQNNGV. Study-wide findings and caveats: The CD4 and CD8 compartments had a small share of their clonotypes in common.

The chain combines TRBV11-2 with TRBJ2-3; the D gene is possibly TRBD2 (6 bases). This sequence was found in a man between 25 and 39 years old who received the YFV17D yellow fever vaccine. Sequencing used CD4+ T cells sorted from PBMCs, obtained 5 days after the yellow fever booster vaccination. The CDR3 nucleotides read TGTGCCAGCAGCTTAATGGAGGTCCTGGGGGGAGATACGCAGTATTTT. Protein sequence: CASSLMEVLGGDTQYF.